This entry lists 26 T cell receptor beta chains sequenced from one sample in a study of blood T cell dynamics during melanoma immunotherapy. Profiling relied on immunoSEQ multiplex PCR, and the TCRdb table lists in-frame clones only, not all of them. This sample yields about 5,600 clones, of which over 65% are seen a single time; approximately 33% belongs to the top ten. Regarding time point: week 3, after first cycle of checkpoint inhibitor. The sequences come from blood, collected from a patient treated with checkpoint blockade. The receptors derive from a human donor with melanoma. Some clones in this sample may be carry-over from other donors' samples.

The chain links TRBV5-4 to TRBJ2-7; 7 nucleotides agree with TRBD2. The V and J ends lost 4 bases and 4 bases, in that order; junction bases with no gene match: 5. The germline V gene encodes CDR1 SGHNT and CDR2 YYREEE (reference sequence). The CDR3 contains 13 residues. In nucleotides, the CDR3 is TGTGCCAGCAGCCGGGGGGTAAGATACGAGCAGTACTTC. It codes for CASSRGVRYEQYF.

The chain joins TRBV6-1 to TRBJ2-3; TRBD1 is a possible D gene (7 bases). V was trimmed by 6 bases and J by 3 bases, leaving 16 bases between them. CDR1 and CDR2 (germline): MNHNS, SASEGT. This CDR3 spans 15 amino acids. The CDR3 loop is CASRRTGGTTDTQYF. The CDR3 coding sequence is TGTGCCAGCAGAAGGACAGGCGGGACGACAGATACGCAGTATTTT.

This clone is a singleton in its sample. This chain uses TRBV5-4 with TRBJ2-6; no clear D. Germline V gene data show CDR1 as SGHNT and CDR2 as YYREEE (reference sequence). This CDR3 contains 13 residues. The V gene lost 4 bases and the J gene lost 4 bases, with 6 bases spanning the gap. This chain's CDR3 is CASSLEGANVLTF. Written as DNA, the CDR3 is TGTGCCAGCAGCCTGGAAGGGGCCAACGTCCTGACTTTC.

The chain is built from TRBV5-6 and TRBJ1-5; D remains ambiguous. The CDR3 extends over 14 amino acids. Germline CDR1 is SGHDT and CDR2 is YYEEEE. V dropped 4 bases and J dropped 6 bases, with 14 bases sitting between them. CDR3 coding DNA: TGTGCCAGCAGCGTGGGTTGGGATGGTCAGCCCCAGCATTTT. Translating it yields CASSVGWDGQPQHF.

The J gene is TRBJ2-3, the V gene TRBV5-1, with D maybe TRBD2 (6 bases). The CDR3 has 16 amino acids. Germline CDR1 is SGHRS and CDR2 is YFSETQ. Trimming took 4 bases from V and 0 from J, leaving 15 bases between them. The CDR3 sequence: CASSPEGRASTDTQYF. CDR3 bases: TGCGCCAGCAGCCCGGAGGGGCGGGCTAGCACAGATACGCAGTATTTT.

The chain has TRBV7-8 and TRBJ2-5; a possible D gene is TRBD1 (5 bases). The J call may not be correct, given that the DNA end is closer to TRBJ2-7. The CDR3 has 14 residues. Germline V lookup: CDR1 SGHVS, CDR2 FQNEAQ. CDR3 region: CASSPRGGSYEQYF. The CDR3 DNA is TGTGCCAGCAGCCCTAGGGGCGGCTCCTACGAGCAGTACTTC.

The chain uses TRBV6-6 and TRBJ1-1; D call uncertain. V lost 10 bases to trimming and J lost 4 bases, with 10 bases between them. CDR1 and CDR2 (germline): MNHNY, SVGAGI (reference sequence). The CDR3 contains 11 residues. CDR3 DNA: TGTGCCATCCTTTGGGGCACTGAAGCTTTCTTT. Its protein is CAILWGTEAFF.

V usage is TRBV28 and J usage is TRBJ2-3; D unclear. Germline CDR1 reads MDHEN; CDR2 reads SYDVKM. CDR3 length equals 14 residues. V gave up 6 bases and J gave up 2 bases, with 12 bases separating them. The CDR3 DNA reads TGTGCCAGCAGCCCTGACGGATACACAGATACGCAGTATTTT. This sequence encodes CASSPDGYTDTQYF.

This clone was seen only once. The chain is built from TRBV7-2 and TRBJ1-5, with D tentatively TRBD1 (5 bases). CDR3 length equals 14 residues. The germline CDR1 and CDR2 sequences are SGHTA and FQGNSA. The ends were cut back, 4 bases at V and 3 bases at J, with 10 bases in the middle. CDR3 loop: CASSSTRDNQPQHF. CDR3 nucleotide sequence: TGTGCCAGCAGCTCCACCAGGGACAATCAGCCCCAGCATTTT.

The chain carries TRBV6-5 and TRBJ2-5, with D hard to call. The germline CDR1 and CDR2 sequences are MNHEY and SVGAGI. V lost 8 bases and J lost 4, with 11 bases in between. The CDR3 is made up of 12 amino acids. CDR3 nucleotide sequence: TGTGCCAGCGCTTCGCTGGGAGAGACCCAGTACTTC. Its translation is CASASLGETQYF.

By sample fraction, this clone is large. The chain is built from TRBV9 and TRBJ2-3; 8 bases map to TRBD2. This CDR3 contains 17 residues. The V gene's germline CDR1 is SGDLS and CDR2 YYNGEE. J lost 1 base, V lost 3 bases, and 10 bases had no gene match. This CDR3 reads CASSAQPAGDRTDTQYF. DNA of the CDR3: TGTGCCAGCAGCGCCCAACCAGCGGGGGACCGCACAGATACGCAGTATTTT.

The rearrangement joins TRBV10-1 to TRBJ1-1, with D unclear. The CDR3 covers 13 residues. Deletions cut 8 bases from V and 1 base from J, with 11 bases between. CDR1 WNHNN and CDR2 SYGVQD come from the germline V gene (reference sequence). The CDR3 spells CASDGPGNTEAFF. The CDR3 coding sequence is TGCGCCAGCGACGGCCCAGGGAACACTGAAGCTTTCTTT.

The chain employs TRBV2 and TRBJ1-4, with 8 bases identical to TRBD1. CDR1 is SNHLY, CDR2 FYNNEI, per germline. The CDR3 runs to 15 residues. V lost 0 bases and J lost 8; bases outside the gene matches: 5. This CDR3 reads CASSEARQGAEKLFF. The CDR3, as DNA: TGTGCCAGCAGTGAAGCGCGGCAGGGGGCGGAAAAACTGTTTTTT.

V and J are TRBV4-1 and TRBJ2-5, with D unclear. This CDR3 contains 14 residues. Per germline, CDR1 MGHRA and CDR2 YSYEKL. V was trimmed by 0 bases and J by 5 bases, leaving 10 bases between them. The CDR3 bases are TGCGCCAGCAGCCAAGAACTAATGGGTGAGACCCAGTACTTC. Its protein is CASSQELMGETQYF.

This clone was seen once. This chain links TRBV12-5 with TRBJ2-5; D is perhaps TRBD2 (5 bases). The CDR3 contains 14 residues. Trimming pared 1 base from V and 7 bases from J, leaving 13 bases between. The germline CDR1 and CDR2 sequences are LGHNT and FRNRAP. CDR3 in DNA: TGTGCTAGTGGTTTGGGTACAGCAGAGGGGACCCAGTACTTC. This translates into CASGLGTAEGTQYF.

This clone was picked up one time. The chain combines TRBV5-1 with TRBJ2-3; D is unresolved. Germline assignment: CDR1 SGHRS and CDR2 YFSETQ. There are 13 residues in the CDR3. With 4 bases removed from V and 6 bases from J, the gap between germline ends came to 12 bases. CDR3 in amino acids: CASSLDSMDTQYF. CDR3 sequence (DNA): TGCGCCAGCAGCCTAGATTCGATGGATACGCAGTATTTT.

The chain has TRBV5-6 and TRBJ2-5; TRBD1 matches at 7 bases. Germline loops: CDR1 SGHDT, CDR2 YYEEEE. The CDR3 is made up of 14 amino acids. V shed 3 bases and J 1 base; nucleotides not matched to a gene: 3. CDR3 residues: CASSSTGAQETQYF. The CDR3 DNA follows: TGTGCCAGCAGCTCCACAGGGGCCCAAGAGACCCAGTACTTC.

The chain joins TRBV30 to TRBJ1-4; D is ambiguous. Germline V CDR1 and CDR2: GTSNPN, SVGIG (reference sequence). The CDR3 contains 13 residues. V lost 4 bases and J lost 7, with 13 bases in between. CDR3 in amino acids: CAWNFGQAEKLFF. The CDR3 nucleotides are TGTGCCTGGAATTTCGGTCAGGCTGAAAAACTGTTTTTT.

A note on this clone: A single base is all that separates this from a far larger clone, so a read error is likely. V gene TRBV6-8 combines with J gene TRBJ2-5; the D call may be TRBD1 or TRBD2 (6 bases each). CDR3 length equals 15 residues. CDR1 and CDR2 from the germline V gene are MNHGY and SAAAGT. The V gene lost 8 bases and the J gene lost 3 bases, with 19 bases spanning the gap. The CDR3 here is CASCRRGRDKETQYF. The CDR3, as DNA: TGTGCCAGCTGTAGGAGGGGAAGGGACAAAGAGACCCAGTACTTC.

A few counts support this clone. The CDR3 nucleotides read TGTGCCAGCAGTGAAACGACAGGGGACCCAGATACGCAGTATTTT. Its translation is CASSETTGDPDTQYF. V and J are TRBV6-1 and TRBJ2-3, with 8 positions matching TRBD1. The CDR3 totals 15 residues. Trimming at V came to 2 bases and at J to 4 bases, leaving 5 bases not matched to a gene. CDR1 is MNHNS, CDR2 SASEGT, per germline.

The CDR3 sequence: CASSTLGLQTGELFF. DNA for the CDR3: TGTGCCAGCAGCACGCTGGGGCTACAAACCGGGGAGCTGTTTTTT. The V call is TRBV28, the J call TRBJ2-2, with a possible D match to TRBD1 (5 bases). V lost 6 bases and J 5 bases, leaving 16 bases between the germline ends. The CDR3 sequence is 15 residues long. Germline V lookup: CDR1 MDHEN, CDR2 SYDVKM.

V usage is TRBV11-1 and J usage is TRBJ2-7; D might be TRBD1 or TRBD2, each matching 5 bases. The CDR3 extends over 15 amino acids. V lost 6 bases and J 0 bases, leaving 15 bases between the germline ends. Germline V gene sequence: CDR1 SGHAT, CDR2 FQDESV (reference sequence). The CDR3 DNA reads TGTGCCAGCAGATCGGACTTGCAGGGCTCCTACGAGCAGTACTTC. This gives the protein CASRSDLQGSYEQYF.

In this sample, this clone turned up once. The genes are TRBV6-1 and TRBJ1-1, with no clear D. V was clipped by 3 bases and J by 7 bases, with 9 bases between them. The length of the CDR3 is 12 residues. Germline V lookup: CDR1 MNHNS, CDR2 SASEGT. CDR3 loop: CASSDRTLEAFF. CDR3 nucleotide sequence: TGTGCCAGCAGTGACAGGACCCTTGAAGCTTTCTTT.

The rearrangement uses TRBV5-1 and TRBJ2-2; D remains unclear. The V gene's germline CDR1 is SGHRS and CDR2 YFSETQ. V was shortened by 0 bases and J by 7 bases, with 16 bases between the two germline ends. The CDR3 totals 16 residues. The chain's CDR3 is CASSLGPGSIVGELFF. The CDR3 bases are TGCGCCAGCAGCTTGGGGCCTGGTTCGATTGTCGGGGAGCTGTTTTTT.

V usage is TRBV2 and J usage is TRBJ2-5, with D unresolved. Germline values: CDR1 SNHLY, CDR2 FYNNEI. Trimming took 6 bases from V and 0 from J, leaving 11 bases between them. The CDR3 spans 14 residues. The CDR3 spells CASRDPRNQETQYF. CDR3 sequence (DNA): TGTGCCAGCAGGGACCCTAGGAACCAAGAGACCCAGTACTTC.

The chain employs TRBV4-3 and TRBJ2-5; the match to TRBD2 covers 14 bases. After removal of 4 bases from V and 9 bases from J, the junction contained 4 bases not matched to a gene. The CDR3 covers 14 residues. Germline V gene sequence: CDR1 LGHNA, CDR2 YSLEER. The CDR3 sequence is CASSRRLAGGPQYF. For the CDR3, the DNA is TGCGCCAGCAGCCGGAGACTAGCGGGGGGGCCCCAGTACTTC.